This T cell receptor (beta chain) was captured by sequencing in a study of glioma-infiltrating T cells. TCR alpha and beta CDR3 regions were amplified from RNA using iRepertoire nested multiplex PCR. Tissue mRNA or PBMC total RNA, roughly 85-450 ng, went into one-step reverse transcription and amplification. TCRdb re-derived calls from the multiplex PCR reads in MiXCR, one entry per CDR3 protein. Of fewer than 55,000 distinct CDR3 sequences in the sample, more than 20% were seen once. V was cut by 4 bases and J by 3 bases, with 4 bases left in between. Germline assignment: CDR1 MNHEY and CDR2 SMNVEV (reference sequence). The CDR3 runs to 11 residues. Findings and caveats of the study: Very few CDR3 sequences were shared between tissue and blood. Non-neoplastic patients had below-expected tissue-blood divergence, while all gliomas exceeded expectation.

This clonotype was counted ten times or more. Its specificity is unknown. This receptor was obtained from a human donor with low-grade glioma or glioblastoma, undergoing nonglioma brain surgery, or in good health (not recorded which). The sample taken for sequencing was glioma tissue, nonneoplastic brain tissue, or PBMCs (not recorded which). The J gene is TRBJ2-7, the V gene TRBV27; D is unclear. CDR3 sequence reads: CASSSYYEQYF. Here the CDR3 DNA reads TGTGCCAGCAGTTCTTACTACGAGCAGTACTTC.